What follows are 7 T cell receptor beta chains derived from one specimen sequenced in a study of T cells in localized non-small cell lung cancer. The protocol was immunoSEQ multiplex PCR, while the TCRdb copy is restricted to in-frame clones and leaves out a portion. This table holds about 64,000 clones, 80% to 90% found once. The source was PBMCs, collected before any cancer treatment. The receptors come from a man aged 40-75 years with stage II lung adenocarcinoma.

The chain recombines TRBV6-1 with TRBJ1-4; 8 positions match TRBD1. The J segment lost 7 bases and the V segment lost 7 bases, leaving 8 bases of the junction unmatched. Germline-derived CDR1 and CDR2 are MNHNS and SASEGT. The CDR3 loop spans 14 amino acids. CDR3 sequence (DNA): TGTGCCAGCAAAGACAGGGGAAAGTCTGAAAAACTGTTTTTT. It specifies CASKDRGKSEKLFF.

The chain couples TRBV9 to TRBJ1-1; D is ambiguous. Germline CDR1 SGDLS, CDR2 YYNGEE. Between the trimmed V and J ends, which lost 3 bases and 5 bases, there was a span of 14 bases. The CDR3 has 14 amino acids. For the CDR3, the DNA is TGTGCCAGCAGCGCCCCGACACCGGAGACTGAAGCTTTCTTT. This encodes CASSAPTPETEAFF.

The chain is built from TRBV18 and TRBJ2-1; TRBD2 matches at 16 bases. Looked up from germline, CDR1 is KGHSH and CDR2 is LQKENI. The CDR3 runs 17 residues. J was trimmed by 8 bases and V by 4 bases; bases with no gene match: 8. CDR3 region: CASSQPSGLAGGYEQFF. DNA of the CDR3: TGTGCCAGCTCACAGCCCTCGGGACTAGCGGGAGGGTATGAGCAGTTCTTC.

This clone was found once. The chain has TRBV7-9 and TRBJ2-2; D gene ambiguous. CDR1 SEHNR and CDR2 FQNEAQ come from the germline V gene (reference sequence). This CDR3 contains 15 residues. V lost 4 bases, J lost 3 bases, and 12 bases lay in between. The CDR3, as DNA: TGTGCCAGCAGCTCGGAGATGCTTTACACCGGGGAGCTGTTTTTT. Protein sequence: CASSSEMLYTGELFF.

This clone was detected a few times. The rearrangement joins TRBV7-9 to TRBJ2-1; D gene uncertain. V lost 6 bases and J 6 bases, leaving 9 bases between the germline ends. The germline V gene has CDR1 SEHNR and CDR2 FQNEAQ (reference sequence). The CDR3 loop spans 12 amino acids. CDR3 sequence: CASREEANEQFF. The CDR3 nucleotides read TGTGCCAGCAGAGAAGAGGCCAATGAGCAGTTCTTC.

This rearrangement joins TRBV19 to TRBJ2-6; D ambiguous. The CDR3 length is 14 residues. The germline CDR1 and CDR2 sequences are LNHDA and SQIVND (reference sequence). Trimming stripped 7 bases from V and 1 base from J, with 8 bases between. The CDR3 is CASIAVSGANVLTF. In DNA form, the CDR3 reads TGTGCCAGTATTGCAGTATCTGGGGCCAACGTCCTGACTTTC.

This clone was detected a few times. The rearrangement joins TRBV13 to TRBJ2-4; D is tentatively TRBD1 or TRBD2 (9 bases each). Between the trimmed V and J ends, which lost 5 bases and 0 bases, there was a span of 17 bases. Germline assignment: CDR1 PRHDT and CDR2 FYEKMQ (reference sequence). The CDR3 is 17 amino acids. CDR3 loop: CASSLAGQGLAKNIQYF. The CDR3 nucleotides read TGTGCCAGCAGCCTAGCGGGACAGGGCTTAGCCAAAAACATTCAGTACTTC.